This T cell receptor (beta chain) was sequenced in a study of shared T cell receptors in the human thymus. The table came from immunoSEQ multiplex PCR; TCRdb's copy has only in-frame clones and leaves some out. The sample has about 660,000 clones, about 87% seen once. The same specimen was also included in a second study, on human thymus T cells.

Sequenced: thymocytes. This clonotype originated in a boy in the first two years of life with a congenital heart defect.

CDR3: CASSLSRGLLISSGANVLTF. CDR3 nucleotides: TGTGCCAGCAGCTTATCCCGGGGACTCTTAATAAGCTCTGGGGCCAACGTCCTGACTTTC. This rearrangement joins TRBV7-8 to TRBJ2-6, with D perhaps matching TRBD2 (6 bases). The CDR3 spans 20 residues. The V end was cut by 2 bases, the J end by 0 bases, with 20 bases between. Germline V gene data show CDR1 as SGHVS and CDR2 as FQNEAQ.